The text below deals with one T cell receptor (beta chain). The antigen it recognizes is unknown. No much larger clone exists at a distance of one base, and base qualities are not known. The data stem from a study of cytomegalovirus exposure and HLA in healthy donors (dated by TCRdb to about 2017). About the full investigation: According to an earlier analysis of 587 of the donors, 200 million or so T cells yielded some 110 million unique TCR beta sequences and 250 to 350 Gb of sequence data. An early release covering roughly 580 HLA-typed donors comprised about 300 gigabases of sequencing data and around 80 million unique TCR sequences. Of the roughly 390 genotyped donors, less than 85% were placed in the genetic ancestry cluster associated with self-reported Caucasian donors. The study aimed to test whether cataloging public T cell receptors could reveal signatures of past pathogen exposure. Using immunosequencing, the study profiled T cell repertoires from 666 subjects and related those repertoires to cytomegalovirus serostatus. In addition to the first cohort of around 670 subjects, a separate validation cohort of 130 or so different subjects was used. The study combined high-throughput TCR immunosequencing, statistical association of individual TCRs with disease status, and machine learning to predict cytomegalovirus infection status. In a later analysis, previously published TCR beta repertoires from 666 donors were re-analyzed and high-resolution HLA genotyping was added so that TCR occurrence patterns could be studied. Rather than using new phenotypic data, the later analysis identified candidate immune exposures from TCR beta sequences and from how often those sequences occurred across donors. An earlier analysis of around 580 of the donors used high-throughput TCR beta sequencing to judge whether each TCR beta V gene segment behaved as functional or pseudogenic. Donor age, sex, ethnicity and CMV serostatus were compiled together with the repertoire data. A later genetic analysis used genome-wide SNP genotypes for about 65% of the roughly 670 donors, treating that subset as a discovery cohort. Every repertoire in the discovery cohort had been generated on one and the same sequencing platform. HLA typing covered class I and class II loci at four-digit resolution. Typing coverage differed by locus: A, B, C, DRB1 and DQB1 were typed in about 620-630 donors, DQA1 in 500 to 550, DPA1 in some 600, and DPB1 in approximately 450. Roughly 5 DR-DQ haplotypes were handled as single units for association and clustering, since linkage in the cohort was strong. Among some 400 genotyped donors of the cohort, an average of roughly 240,000 unique TCR beta nucleotide sequences were sequenced per donor, approximately 20% of them non-productive.

In total, roughly 710 healthy bone marrow donors made up the cohort. All cohort members were sampled while nominally healthy, although unrecorded immune exposures were likely present. The donor was CMV seronegative and was included in the group of approximately 350 seronegative cohort members. Every donor gave a peripheral blood sample, and the peripheral blood mononuclear cells from that sample were used for TCR beta sequencing. Genomic DNA was extracted from the blood cell samples with the Qiagen DNeasy Blood Extraction Kit. The protocol used for the library was the immunoSEQ multiplex PCR assay. For the multiplex PCR, a mixture combining 60 forward primers for TCR Vbeta segments and 13 reverse primers for TCR Jbeta segments was used. The CDR3 region of rearranged TCR beta genes was amplified from genomic DNA by a multiplex PCR assay. On the Illumina HiSeq System, the amplified TCR beta libraries were sequenced as 87-base-pair reads. The original pipeline was this. In a later analysis, tens of millions of unique TCR beta chains were counted across the 690 or so repertoires, and around 10 million of these chains were shared by at least two donors. Raw reads were error-corrected and collapsed into unique sequences with a nearest-neighbor algorithm that merged closely related sequences to remove PCR and sequencing errors. To assign V, D and J gene segments, CDR3 sequences were aligned to IMGT reference sequences. Each retained sequence needed at least a six-nucleotide match to both a V gene segment and a J gene segment. Rearrangements were classified as productive when the CDR3 lacked stop codons and remained in frame with V and J, and all other rearrangements were classified as non-productive. Following IMGT convention, CDR3 was defined as the stretch from the second conserved V-encoded cysteine up to the conserved J-encoded phenylalanine. Sequences without an unambiguous match to a single V gene segment were excluded from the earlier analysis of 450 to 650 of the donors. An earlier analysis of fewer than 650 of the donors classified V segments as functional when productive rearrangements were above 56.7% and as segregating when the standard deviation between donors was above 5%. A statistical classification framework was built for diagnosing cytomegalovirus status from the catalog of TCR beta chain sequences. V and J gene assignment, in a later analysis, came from comparing TCR nucleotide sequences with IMGT/GENE-DB human TR gene sequences. Using the TCRdist pipeline, a later analysis assigned CDR3 sequences along with most-parsimonious VDJ recombination scenarios. A later analysis defined each TCR beta chain by its CDR3 amino acid sequence plus V-gene family, and excluded reads lacking a unique V-gene family. To address suspected cross-contamination and a sequencing artifact, a later analysis removed under 600 highly shared, low-generation-probability nucleotide sequences. A later analysis calculated a clonal expansion index for each public chain from normalized within-repertoire ranks of inferred template counts. A later analysis computed generation probabilities with a VDJ recombination model fitted to out-of-frame rearrangements, and checked the results against IGoR. In a later analysis, TCR-TCR, TCR-HLA and TCR-CMV co-occurrence was scored with hypergeometric tests, and a repertoire-size bias correction was applied to TCR pairs. In a later analysis, false discovery rates were estimated by permuting HLA or CMV assignments 20 times. In a later analysis, co-occurring TCRs were grouped using DBSCAN, with TCRdist sequence similarity added in when clustering inside HLA-allele-positive subsets. Repertoires with fewer than 30,000 or more than 120,000 public chains were left out of co-occurrence clustering, as were four to six repertoires with anomalous nucleotide sharing. Sourced from immuneACCESS, this table was stored by TCRdb with only in-frame sequences that have V and J called. A share of the clones is absent; for the studies checked, an unresolved V gene accounts for under half, and the remainder has no known explanation. That table gives V, J and clone size, and the DNA gave D and trimming. Present in this sample are roughly 81,000 clones, more than 60% of which were seen just once. The ten most abundant clones make up roughly 2% of the sample.

Beyond this particular receptor, the publication reports: When HLA alleles, especially DR and DQ, strongly co-occurred, TCR associations were difficult to assign to individual alleles. A later analysis found that HLA-associated TCR beta chains were more clonally expanded and had lower generation probabilities than equally common non-associated chains. According to a later analysis, TCR association rates differed among HLA loci, with DRB1 alleles showing the most associated TCRs and HLA-C alleles showing the fewest. The classifier was reported to diagnose cytomegalovirus status with high specificity and sensitivity in both the original and validation cohorts. A later genetic analysis associated a missense DCLRE1C variant with V-gene and J-gene trimming of TCR beta chains, and an independent cohort replicated the association. Compared with the approximately 600-donor mean, donors in an Asian-associated ancestry cluster had fewer N-insertions in productive TCRs, according to a later genetic analysis. Several of the top co-occurrence clusters appeared to be linked to parvovirus B19, influenza, CMV and Epstein-Barr virus, according to a later analysis. A total of 150 or so TCR beta chains were listed by the study as associated with cytomegalovirus. Correlated functional status among segregating V segments might be attributable to linkage disequilibrium, but an unknown experimental factor could not be ruled out. Across donors, most TCR sequences were observed very rarely, whereas some public TCRs were present in many individuals. For the cohort, immune exposure information was limited to CMV serostatus. In a later analysis, some 17,000 TCR beta sequences were associated with specific HLA alleles at a false discovery rate of 0.05. According to the authors, the approach could potentially be generalized to other disease states and immunological phenotypes. The presence/absence analyses assumed that sequencing depth was roughly uniform across donors, and that assumption may not be true. A few of the identified cytomegalovirus-associated TCR beta chains were confirmed in vitro to be specific for cytomegalovirus antigens. A cluster of highly shared sequence variants was judged likely to represent a technical artifact of the sequencing pipeline. A later analysis found that most CMV-associated TCR beta chains appeared HLA-restricted, with HLA associations seemingly driven largely by CMV exposure. Some IMGT-functional V segments, including TRBV6-2 and TRBV6-3, could not be distinguished by the 87-base-pair reads and were therefore excluded. This cohort had only TCR beta chains sequenced, and the lack of alpha or paired-chain data limited which features could be detected. Because HLA typing was unavailable for some donors at each locus, only the typed subset was used in association tests. Because counts were too low, 15 or so rarely observed V segments, including chromosome 9 orphons, were excluded from the earlier analysis of fewer than 650 of the donors. Broadly in line with IMGT annotations, most TCR beta V segments showed up in productive rearrangements about 87% or about 30% of the time in an earlier analysis of 450 to 600 of the donors. A further reported finding was that TCR beta sequences accurately predicted the HLA-A and HLA-B alleles for most subjects in the first cohort.

The germline V gene yields SGHTA for CDR1 and FQGNSA for CDR2. Its CDR3 holds 14 amino acids, cysteine through phenylalanine. The retained sequence is limited to the CDR3, 42 bases, with the frame set at the first base. V is pared back by 4 bases and J by 5 bases, with 14 bases lying between the germline termini. In this chain, TRBV7-2 is recombined with TRBJ2-5; TRBD2 is a weak D gene call, 5 bases matching. The source of this sequence is a boy aged 5-17 years in good health and CMV-seronegative. Sequences were obtained from PBMCs. The nucleotides are TGTGCCAGCAGCTACGGAGGCACTTGGGAGACCCAGTACTTC. The encoded protein is CASSYGGTWETQYF.